A selection of T cell receptor beta chains follows, all from one sample in a study of OX40 agonist ivuxolimab in advanced cancers. TCRdb's copy holds only in-frame clones and misses some; the assay was immunoSEQ multiplex PCR. Among about 69,000 clones listed, over 60% were seen once. The sequenced sample was CD4+ or CD8+ T cells sorted from blood, obtained in a trial of the OX40 agonist ivuxolimab. These receptors came from an adult with an advanced solid tumor such as melanoma, head and neck, liver or kidney cancer. Each CDR3 is given with its conserved first and last residue. The D gene is left open where the match is weak. Size values are once, few and many counts, or a class for expanded clones, and some rows have none.

v_call	clone_size	j_call	d_call	cdr3_aa	cdr3_nt
TRBV25-1	-	TRBJ2-5	-	CASSEEGSGQETQYF	TGTGCCAGCAGTGAAGAAGGGAGTGGGCAAGAGACCCAGTACTTC
TRBV2	-	TRBJ1-4	TRBD1	CASTLTGVNEKLFF	TGTGCCAGCACCCTCACAGGGGTTAATGAAAAACTGTTTTTT
TRBV6-1	-	TRBJ1-2	-	CASSGERSGNGYTF	TGTGCCAGCAGTGGGGAAAGGAGCGGGAACGGCTACACCTTC
TRBV28	few	TRBJ1-5	-	CASISRTVSNQPQHF	TGTGCCAGCATCTCTCGTACAGTTAGCAATCAGCCCCAGCATTTT
TRBV7-9	-	TRBJ2-1	TRBD1	CASSERQGGGNEQFF	TGTGCCAGCAGCGAACGACAGGGGGGAGGCAATGAGCAGTTCTTC
TRBV9	-	TRBJ2-3	TRBD2	CASSVGASGATDTQYF	TGTGCCAGCAGCGTAGGAGCTAGCGGGGCTACAGATACGCAGTATTTT
TRBV2	-	TRBJ1-5	TRBD1	CASSATGYQPQHF	TGTGCCAGCAGTGCGACAGGGTATCAGCCCCAGCATTTT
TRBV9	-	TRBJ2-5	-	CASSVAVGLRETQYF	TGTGCCAGCAGCGTAGCGGTAGGGTTGAGAGAGACCCAGTACTTC
TRBV6-1	-	TRBJ1-4	-	CASGTDRRSEKLFF	TGTGCCAGCGGAACCGACAGGAGAAGTGAAAAACTGTTTTTT
TRBV5-5	-	TRBJ1-1	-	CASSLGSLMGTEAFF	TGTGCCAGCAGCTTGGGCTCCCTCATGGGCACTGAAGCTTTCTTT
TRBV5-6	-	TRBJ2-4	TRBD2	CASSLAFSGGFRAKNIQYF	TGTGCCAGCAGCTTGGCCTTTAGCGGGGGTTTCAGAGCCAAAAACATTCAGTACTTC
TRBV7-3	-	TRBJ2-5	-	CASSPGGRGEETQYF	TGTGCCAGCAGCCCCGGGGGCAGGGGAGAAGAGACCCAGTACTTC
TRBV5-1	-	TRBJ2-1	-	CASSLESSYNEQFF	TGCGCCAGCAGCTTGGAGAGCTCCTACAATGAGCAGTTCTTC
TRBV5-1	-	TRBJ1-3	-	CASSPHADRSGNTIYF	TGCGCCAGCAGCCCACATGCCGACAGGTCTGGAAACACCATATATTTT
TRBV30	-	TRBJ1-5	-	CAWSVSGDNQPQHF	TGTGCCTGGAGTGTTTCTGGGGATAATCAGCCCCAGCATTTT
TRBV12-5	-	TRBJ2-3	-	CASGLGTGTDTQYF	TGTGCTAGTGGCCTCGGGACGGGCACAGATACGCAGTATTTT
TRBV2	-	TRBJ1-5	-	CASRPGQSNQPQHF	TGTGCCAGCAGACCCGGACAGAGCAATCAGCCCCAGCATTTT
TRBV5-1	few	TRBJ2-7	-	CASSLGTASYEQYF	TGCGCCAGCAGCTTGGGTACAGCTTCCTACGAGCAGTACTTC
TRBV29-1	-	TRBJ1-4	TRBD1	CSVARDRGAEKLFF	TGCAGCGTTGCCCGGGACAGGGGAGCTGAAAAACTGTTTTTT
TRBV7-9	few	TRBJ2-4	-	CASSLDTRLAKNIQYF	TGTGCCAGCAGCCTGGACACCCGACTAGCCAAAAACATTCAGTACTTC
TRBV2	-	TRBJ2-7	-	CASTVGLGEQYF	TGTGCCAGCACGGTGGGGCTCGGCGAGCAGTACTTC
TRBV2	few	TRBJ1-6	-	CASSGMSRANSPLHF	TGTGCCAGCAGTGGAATGAGTAGGGCTAATTCACCCCTCCACTTT
TRBV30	few	TRBJ2-7	-	CAWSPARAEQYF	TGTGCCTGGAGCCCCGCAAGGGCCGAGCAGTACTTC